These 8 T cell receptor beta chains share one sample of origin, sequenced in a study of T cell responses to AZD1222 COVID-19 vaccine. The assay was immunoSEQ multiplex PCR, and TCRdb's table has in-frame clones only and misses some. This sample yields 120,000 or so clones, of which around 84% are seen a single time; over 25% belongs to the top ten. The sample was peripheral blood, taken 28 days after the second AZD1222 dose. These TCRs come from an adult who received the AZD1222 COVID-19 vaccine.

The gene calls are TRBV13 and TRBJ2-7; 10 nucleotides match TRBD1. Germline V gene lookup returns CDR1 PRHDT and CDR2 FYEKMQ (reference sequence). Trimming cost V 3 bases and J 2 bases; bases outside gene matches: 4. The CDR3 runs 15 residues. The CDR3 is CASSFGGQGTYEQYF. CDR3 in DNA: TGTGCCAGCAGCTTCGGGGGACAGGGGACCTACGAGCAGTACTTC.

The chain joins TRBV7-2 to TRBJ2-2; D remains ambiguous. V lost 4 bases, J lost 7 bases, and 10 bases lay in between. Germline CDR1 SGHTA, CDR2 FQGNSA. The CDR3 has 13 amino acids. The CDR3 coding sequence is TGTGCCAGCAGCTCCTTCGTCTTCGGGGAGCTGTTTTTT. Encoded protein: CASSSFVFGELFF.

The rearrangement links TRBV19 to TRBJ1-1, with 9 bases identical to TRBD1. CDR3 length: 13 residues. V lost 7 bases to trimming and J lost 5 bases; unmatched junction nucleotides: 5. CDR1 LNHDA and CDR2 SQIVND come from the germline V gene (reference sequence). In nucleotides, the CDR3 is TGTGCCAGTAAAAACAGGGGGCAAACTGAAGCTTTCTTT. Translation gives CASKNRGQTEAFF. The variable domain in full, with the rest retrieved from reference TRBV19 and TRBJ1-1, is DGGITQSPKYLFRKEGQNVTLSCEQNLNHDAMYWYRQDPGQGLRLIYYSQIVNDFQKGDIAEGYSVSREKKESFPLTVTSAQKNPTAFYLCASKNRGQTEAFFGQGTRLTVV.

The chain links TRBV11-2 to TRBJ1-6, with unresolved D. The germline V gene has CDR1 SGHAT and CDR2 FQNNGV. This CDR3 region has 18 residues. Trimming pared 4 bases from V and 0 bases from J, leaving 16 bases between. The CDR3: CASSSPRGGSSYNSPLHF. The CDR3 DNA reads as TGTGCCAGCAGCTCTCCCCGGGGAGGGAGCTCCTATAATTCACCCCTCCACTTT.

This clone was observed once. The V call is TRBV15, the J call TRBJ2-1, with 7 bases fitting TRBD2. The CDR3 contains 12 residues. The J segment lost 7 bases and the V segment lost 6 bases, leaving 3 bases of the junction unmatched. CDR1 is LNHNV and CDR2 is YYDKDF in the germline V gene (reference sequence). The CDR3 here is CATRDSGNEQFF. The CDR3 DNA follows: TGTGCCACCAGGGATAGCGGGAATGAGCAGTTCTTC.

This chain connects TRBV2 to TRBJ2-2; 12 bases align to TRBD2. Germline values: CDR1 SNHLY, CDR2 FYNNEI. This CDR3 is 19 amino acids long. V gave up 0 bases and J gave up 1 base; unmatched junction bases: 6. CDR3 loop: CASSEARLAGGRNTGELFF. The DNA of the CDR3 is TGTGCCAGCAGTGAAGCGCGGCTAGCGGGGGGGAGGAACACCGGGGAGCTGTTTTTT.

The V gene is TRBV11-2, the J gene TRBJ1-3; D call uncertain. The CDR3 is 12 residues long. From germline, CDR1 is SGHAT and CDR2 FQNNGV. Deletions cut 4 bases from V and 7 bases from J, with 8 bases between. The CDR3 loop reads CASSSERNTIYF. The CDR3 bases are TGTGCCAGCAGCTCCGAGCGTAACACCATATATTTT.

The CDR3 nucleotides read TGTGCCAGCAGCTTATGGGGCACAGATACGCAGTATTTT. As protein: CASSLWGTDTQYF. The chain carries TRBV7-3 and TRBJ2-3, with D unclear. Germline V gene data show CDR1 as SGHTA and CDR2 as FQGTGA. The CDR3 sequence is 13 residues long. The V end lost 2 bases, the J end lost 1 base, and 4 bases lay between the germline ends.